This is a list of T cell receptor beta chains from one sample in a study of regulatory T cells in long-lasting Graves disease. MiXCR, run by TCRdb on the multiplex PCR reads, gives a single entry per CDR3 protein. The sample shows approximately 400,000 distinct CDR3 sequences, 15% of them seen only once. This sample was shared with a second study, whose subject was T cells in Graves' hyperthyroidism and ophthalmopathy.

Sequences were derived from peripheral blood mononuclear cells (PBMCs), sampled at new diagnosis, from a patient treated with antithyroid drugs. The source of these receptors is a woman younger than 45 with Graves disease. Each CDR3 is given with its conserved first and last residue. A D gene is named only where the DNA matches it firmly. Clone size is not always given. Where it is, it says once, few, many or a class for expanded clones.

D	V	J	size	DNA	CDR3
TRBD1	TRBV20-1	TRBJ2-5	many	TGCAGTGCCCGAAGACCGACAGGGGATGAGACCCAGTACTTC	CSARRPTGDETQYF
NA	TRBV20-1	TRBJ2-1	many	TGCAGTGCCTCTATAGGGAGCTCCTACAATGAGCAGTTCTTC	CSASIGSSYNEQFF
NA	TRBV5-1	TRBJ2-5	many	TGCGCCAGCAGCACCAAGTGGGGAGAGACCCAGTACTTC	CASSTKWGETQYF
TRBD1	TRBV20-1	TRBJ2-7	many	TGCAGTGCTAGCTCTGGGACAGGGGGAGCCCCTTACGAGCAGTACTTC	CSASSGTGGAPYEQYF
NA	TRBV28	TRBJ2-5	NA	TGTGCCAGCCGGGGAGGGGAGGGGAGGGGGGAGACCCAGTACTTC	CASRGGEGRGETQYF
TRBD2	TRBV5-4	TRBJ2-4	NA	TGTGCCAGCAGCAGGGGGGCTAGCGGGAGGCGAGGGGAGCAGTACTTC	CASSRGASGRRGEQYF
NA	TRBV12-3/TRBV12-4	TRBJ2-7	many	TGTGCCAGCAGTTTATTGGGACTCGAGCAGTACTTC	CASSLLGLEQYF
NA	TRBV20-1	TRBJ2-5	many	TGCAGTGCTAGTGATCCAGAAAAAGAGACCCAGTACTTC	CSASDPEKETQYF
TRBD2	TRBV12-3/TRBV12-4	TRBJ2-7	many	TGTGCCAGCATGGGACTACATAACTACGAGCAGTACTTC	CASMGLHNYEQYF
NA	TRBV10-3	TRBJ2-3	many	TGTGCCATCAGTATCGACACAGATACGCAGTATTTT	CAISIDTDTQYF
NA	TRBV29-1	TRBJ2-3	many	TGCAGCGTTGAACCAAACTATACGCAGTATTTT	CSVEPNYTQYF
NA	TRBV5-6	TRBJ2-7	NA	TGTGCCAGCAGCCGTTCTACCGGGGGATACGAGCAGTACTTC	CASSRSTGGYEQYF
TRBD2	TRBV28	TRBJ2-3	many	TGTGCCAGCAGCCTTAGCGGGGCCCTCACAGATACGCAGTATTTT	CASSLSGALTDTQYF
NA	TRBV15	TRBJ1-5	few	TGTGCCACCAGCAGAGAGGGTTGGGGGGGGGGCCCGAAAAATAGCAATCAGCCCCAGCATTTT	CATSREGWGGGPKNSNQPQHF
NA	TRBV7-9	TRBJ2-2	many	TGTGCCAGCAGCTTAGTGTCTGGGCCTGCGGGCACCGGGGAGCTGTTTTTT	CASSLVSGPAGTGELFF
TRBD2	TRBV6-1	TRBJ2-7	NA	TGTGCCAGCACCGGGACTAGCGGGACTCTTACGGCGCAGTACTTC	CASTGTSGTLTAQYF
TRBD2	TRBV29-1	TRBJ2-5	many	TGCAGCGTTGTGAGAGCGAGCGGGGTTAAAGAGACCCAGTACTTC	CSVVRASGVKETQYF
NA	TRBV7-6	TRBJ2-1	many	TGTGCCAGCAGCTTCGGCATGGAGCAGTTCTTC	CASSFGMEQFF
TRBD1	TRBV18	TRBJ2-7	few	TGTGCCAGCTCACCACCCAGTCACAGGGGTCAGGGGTACGAGCAGTACTTC	CASSPPSHRGQGYEQYF
NA	TRBV27	TRBJ2-1	many	TGTGCCAGCACCCTTCCAGGGGGGGAGCAGTTCTTC	CASTLPGGEQFF
TRBD1	TRBV6-1	TRBJ2-3	many	TGTGCCAGCTCACGAACAGGGGGCACAGATACGCAGTATTTT	CASSRTGGTDTQYF
NA	TRBV7-6	TRBJ2-7	NA	TGTGCCAGCAGCCAAGCGTCTTGGCCAGGGGATGGCGAGCAGTACTTC	CASSQASWPGDGEQYF
NA	TRBV30	TRBJ2-1	many	TGTGCCTGGAGAGCTAACCCCAATGAGCAGTTCTTC	CAWRANPNEQFF
TRBD1	TRBV6-1	TRBJ1-4	few	TGTGCCAGCAGACCCGGGACAGGGGGCGAAAAACTGTTTTTT	CASRPGTGGEKLFF
NA	TRBV6-5	TRBJ1-4	NA	TGTGCCAGCAGTTACTCGAGTAGGGGCTTTGAAGAACTGTTTTTT	CASSYSSRGFEELFF
NA	TRBV30	TRBJ1-2	many	TGTGCCTGGAGTCCGGGGGGCTATGGCTACACCTTC	CAWSPGGYGYTF
NA	TRBV10-3	TRBJ1-5	NA	TGTGCCATCAGTGAGGGGGGAGGCAATCAGCCCCAGCATTTT	CAISEGGGNQPQHF
TRBD2	TRBV19	TRBJ2-1	NA	TGTGCCAGTAGTATAGGGGTAGCGGGAGCCGGGTCCTACAATGAGCAGTTCTTC	CASSIGVAGAGSYNEQFF
NA	TRBV12-3/TRBV12-4	TRBJ1-1	many	TGTGCCAGCAGTTTGGGGAGGGACACTGAAGCTTTCTTT	CASSLGRDTEAFF
TRBD2	TRBV20-1	TRBJ2-1	many	TGCAGTGCTAGAGATCTTAGGCGGGAGAGGTACAATGAGCAGTTCTTC	CSARDLRRERYNEQFF
NA	TRBV13	TRBJ2-7	NA	TGTGCCAGCAGCTTCAAGTCCGATGAGGCCCCCTACGAGCAGTACTTC	CASSFKSDEAPYEQYF
NA	TRBV3-1	TRBJ2-5	few	TGTGCCAGCAGCTTGAGACAGGCACAAGAGACCCAGTACTTC	CASSLRQAQETQYF
NA	TRBV19	TRBJ1-2	few	TGTGCCAGTAGTTTCAAGATTAGGGCGAGTGGCTACACCTTC	CASSFKIRASGYTF
NA	TRBV30	TRBJ1-2	many	TGTGCCTGGAGTAGGGCAGGGAATGGCTACACCTTC	CAWSRAGNGYTF
TRBD2	TRBV3-1	TRBJ2-1	many	TGTGCCAGCAGCCAAGCGGGGTCTAGCGGGAGCTCCTACAATGAGCAGTTCTTC	CASSQAGSSGSSYNEQFF
TRBD1	TRBV12-3/TRBV12-4	TRBJ1-1	many	TGTGCCAGCAGCCGTAAAACCTCAGGGGGAGCTTTCTTT	CASSRKTSGGAFF
NA	TRBV5-1	TRBJ1-6	NA	TGCGCCAGCAGCTTGGGGCCGCATAATTCACCCCTCCACTTT	CASSLGPHNSPLHF
NA	TRBV30	TRBJ1-5	NA	TGTGCCTGGAGTCCAGGGGACCAGCCCCAGCATTTT	CAWSPGDQPQHF